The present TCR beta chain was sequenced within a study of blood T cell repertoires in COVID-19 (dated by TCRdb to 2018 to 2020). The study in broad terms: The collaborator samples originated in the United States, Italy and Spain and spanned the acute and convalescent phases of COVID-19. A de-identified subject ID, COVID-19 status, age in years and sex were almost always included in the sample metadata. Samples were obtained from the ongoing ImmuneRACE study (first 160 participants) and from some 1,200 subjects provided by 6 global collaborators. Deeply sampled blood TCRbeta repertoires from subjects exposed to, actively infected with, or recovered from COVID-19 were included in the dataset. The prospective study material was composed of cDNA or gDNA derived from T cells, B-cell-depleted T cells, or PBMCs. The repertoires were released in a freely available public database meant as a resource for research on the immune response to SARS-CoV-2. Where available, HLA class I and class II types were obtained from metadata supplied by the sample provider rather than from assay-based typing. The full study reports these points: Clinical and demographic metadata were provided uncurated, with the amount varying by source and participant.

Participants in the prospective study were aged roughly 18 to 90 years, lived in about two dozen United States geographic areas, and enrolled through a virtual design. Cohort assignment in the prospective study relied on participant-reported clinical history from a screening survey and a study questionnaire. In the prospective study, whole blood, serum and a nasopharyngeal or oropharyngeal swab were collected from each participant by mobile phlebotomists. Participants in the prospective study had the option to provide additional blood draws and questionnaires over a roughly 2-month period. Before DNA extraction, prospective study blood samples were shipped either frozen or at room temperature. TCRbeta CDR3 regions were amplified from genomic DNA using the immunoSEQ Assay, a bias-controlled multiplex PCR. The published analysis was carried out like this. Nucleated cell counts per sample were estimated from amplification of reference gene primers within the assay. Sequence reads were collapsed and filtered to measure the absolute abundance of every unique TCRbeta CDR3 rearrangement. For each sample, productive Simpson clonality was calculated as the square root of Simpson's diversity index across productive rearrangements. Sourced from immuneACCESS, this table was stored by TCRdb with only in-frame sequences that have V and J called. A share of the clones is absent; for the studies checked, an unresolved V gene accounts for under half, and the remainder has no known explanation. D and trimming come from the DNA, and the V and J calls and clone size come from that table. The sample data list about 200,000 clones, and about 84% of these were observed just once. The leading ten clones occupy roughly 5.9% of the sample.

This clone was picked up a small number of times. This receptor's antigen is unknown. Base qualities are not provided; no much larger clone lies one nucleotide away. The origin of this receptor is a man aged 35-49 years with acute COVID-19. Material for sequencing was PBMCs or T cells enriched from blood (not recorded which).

The sequence in DNA is TGTGCCAGCTCCGCAACAGGGAGTTTATATGGCTACACCTTC. The resulting protein is CASSATGSLYGYTF. This chain is built from TRBV18 and TRBJ1-2; TRBD1 is a weak D gene call, 6 bases matching. The CDR3 runs 14 residues from the cysteine to the phenylalanine. Just the 42-base CDR3 DNA is kept, in frame starting at base 1. V loses 6 bases of germline sequence and J loses 5 bases, and the interval between the two ends is 16 bases. The germline V gene specifies KGHSH as CDR1 and LQKENI as CDR2.